This record concerns one TCR beta chain sequence. Its antigen remains unidentified. No base-level quality is on record; no much larger clone is a single base apart. Peripheral blood CD8+ and CD4+ T cells from healthy donors, Susac syndrome patients and multiple sclerosis patients were profiled using high-throughput TCR beta sequencing. Healthy donors were included as age- and sex-matched controls. Bulk CD8+ and CD4+ T cells were purified by magnetic negative isolation, whereas CD8+ TEMRA cells were enriched by FACS. Blood was drawn into EDTA tubes, processed within 24 hours, and PBMCs were isolated by density gradient centrifugation. PBMCs intended for TCR sequencing were cryopreserved in liquid nitrogen and thawed later in a water bath at 37 degrees C. The sorted or isolated CD4+, CD8+ and CD8+ TEMRA cells reached a purity of at least 90%. CDR1 SGHNT and CDR2 YYREEE were looked up in the germline V gene (reference sequence). Compared with germline, V lacks 4 bases and J lacks 2 bases; bases without a gene match: 7. Taken from cysteine to phenylalanine, the CDR3 has 15 residues. The sequence is cut down to CDR3 DNA, 45 bases in frame from base 1.

RNA was extracted using the RNeasy kit, and roughly 0.45 to 1 ug of the RNA was reverse transcribed with random hexamers. TCR beta CDR3 regions were amplified with the immunoSEQ multiplex PCR assay covering 54 Vbeta and 13 Jbeta segments. To correct PCR amplification bias, a synthetic template baseline was used for both primer optimization and computational correction. The study's processing was this. Only productive sequences were kept, with reads annotated to V, D and J genes according to IMGT and analyzed in immunoSEQ Analyzer. To calculate clonality, Shannon entropy was normalized by log2 of the number of productive unique sequences and then subtracted from one. For each patient and control, public and private clones were evaluated within the 100 most prevalent clones. A clone was defined as Susac-specific if it was absent from the healthy and MS cohorts, from over a thousand published viral clones and from other ImmuneACCESS disease sequences. TCRdb reran the public reads through fastp at Q25 and MiXCR, keeping productive beta chains. Duplicate CDR3 protein sequences are folded into a single record with the most common DNA and genes. The V and J calls and clone size come from TCRdb's table, not from the authors' own analysis. This sample has some 150,000 distinct CDR3 sequences in its table, and roughly 95% of those were observed once. The ten largest clonotypes hold 0.065% to 0.1% of the sample.

The sample comes from a study of CD8 T cells in Susac syndrome (dated by TCRdb to about 2019). General notes on the study: Whether CD8+ T cell activation and differentiation in Susac syndrome was antigen driven was tested using repertoire sequencing.

Results and caveats for the whole study, not just this receptor: The study acknowledged that relatively few individuals were included in the TCR sequencing and HLA analysis.

The chain is assembled from TRBV5-4 and TRBJ2-7, and 9 junction bases match TRBD2. Source material: CD4+ T cells from PBMCs. The TCR sequence derives from a human donor in good health. The bases are TGTGCCAGCAGCCTCGGGACTAGCTCGACCTACGAGCAGTACTTC. Protein translation: CASSLGTSSTYEQYF.